The clone carrying this T cell receptor beta chain was recorded once. Time point here: after trial treatment. Treatment meaning: LDRT plus nivolumab, ipilimumab, low-dose cyclophosphamide and aspirin (RACIN trial). V lost 6 bases, J lost 5 bases, and 8 bases stayed unmatched. CDR1 SNHLY and CDR2 FYNNEI come from the germline V gene. This CDR3 spans 15 amino acids. First-strand cDNA used TRAV- and TRBV-specific primers, covering alpha and beta chains. With a constant-region primer and a V-primer adapter, TCRs were subjected to roughly 20 PCR cycles of amplification. TCRdb called the reads again in MiXCR, with one record for every CDR3 protein. The sample lists about 58,000 distinct CDR3 sequences, 23% occurring once. This sample is part of a study of low-dose radiotherapy and immunotherapy resistance in tumors.

This TCR came from a male donor with prostate cancer. The chain uses TRBV2 and TRBJ2-2; 8 bases agree with TRBD1. The material was PBMCs, obtained after low-dose radiotherapy plus immunotherapy. CDR3 nucleotides: TGTGCCAGCAGCGTAACAGGGGGTCGGACCGGGGAGCTGTTTTTT. This encodes CASSVTGGRTGELFF. Together with reference TRBV2 and TRBJ2-2, the CDR3 gives the full variable domain: EPEVTQTPSHQVTQMGQEVILRCVPISNHLYFYWYRQILGQKVEFLVSFYNNEISEKSEIFDDQFSVERPDGSNFTLKIRSTKLEDSAMYFCASSVTGGRTGELFFGEGSRLTVL.